This T cell receptor (beta chain) was captured by sequencing in a study of cytomegalovirus exposure and HLA in healthy donors. General study results and limits: Researchers reported that a few CMV-associated chains were confirmed in vitro as CMV antigen-specific. Common viral pathogens seemed, in a later analysis, to connect with several of the most significant clusters. Indistinguishability led to the exclusion of some V segments, TRBV6-2 and TRBV6-3 included.

Trimming removed 2 bases at V and 2 bases at J, with 11 bases between. This CDR3 is built from 16 residues. Germline CDR1 and CDR2: SGHNT and YYREEE (reference sequence). Primers included in the PCR were 60 Vbeta and 13 Jbeta primers. This table comes from immunoSEQ multiplex PCR, and its TCRdb copy is limited to in-frame clones, with some not included. The sample lists about 190,000 clones; 83% were seen once. For this clone: The antigen is not known.

The sequence was collected from a man aged 35 to 55 in good health and CMV-seropositive. The J gene is TRBJ2-6, the V gene TRBV5-4, with a weak D call TRBD2 (5 bases). The source material was PBMCs. CDR3 nucleotide sequence: TGTGCCAGCAGCTTCGACGCCGGGACTGGGGCCAACGTCCTGACTTTC. Residues: CASSFDAGTGANVLTF.